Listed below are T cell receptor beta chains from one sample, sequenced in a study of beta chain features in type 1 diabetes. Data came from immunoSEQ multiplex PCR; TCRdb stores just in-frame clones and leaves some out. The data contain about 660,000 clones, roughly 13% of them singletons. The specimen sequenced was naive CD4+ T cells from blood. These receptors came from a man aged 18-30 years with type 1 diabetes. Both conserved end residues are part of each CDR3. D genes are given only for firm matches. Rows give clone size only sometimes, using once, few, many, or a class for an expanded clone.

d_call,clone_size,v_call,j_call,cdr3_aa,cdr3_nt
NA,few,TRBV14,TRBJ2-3,CASSQDRPLRTDTQYF,TGTGCCAGCAGCCAAGATCGGCCTTTGCGTACAGATACGCAGTATTTT
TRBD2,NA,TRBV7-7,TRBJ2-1,CASSLGGLAGYNEQFF,TGTGCTAGCAGCTTAGGAGGGCTAGCGGGGTACAATGAGCAGTTCTTC
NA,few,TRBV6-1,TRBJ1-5,CASEEGINQPQHF,TGTGCCAGCGAGGAGGGTATTAATCAGCCCCAGCATTTT
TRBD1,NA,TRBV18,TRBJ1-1,CASSPGTGNEVEAFF,TGTGCCAGCTCACCCGGGACAGGGAACGAGGTAGAAGCTTTCTTT
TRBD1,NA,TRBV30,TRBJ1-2,CAWSGTGGSYGYTF,TGTGCCTGGAGTGGCACAGGGGGCAGCTATGGCTACACCTTC
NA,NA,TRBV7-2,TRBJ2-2,CASSLGSTNTGELFF,TGTGCCAGCAGCCTTGGAAGCACGAACACCGGGGAGCTGTTTTTT
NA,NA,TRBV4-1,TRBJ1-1,CASSPIGQSQGAFF,TGCGCCAGCAGCCCCATTGGACAGAGTCAGGGAGCTTTCTTT
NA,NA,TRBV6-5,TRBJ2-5,CASSYTGDQETQYF,TGTGCCAGCAGTTACACCGGGGACCAAGAGACCCAGTACTTC
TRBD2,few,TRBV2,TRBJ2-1,CASSKTSGRGNEQFF,TGTGCCAGCAGTAAGACTAGCGGGAGGGGAAATGAGCAGTTCTTC
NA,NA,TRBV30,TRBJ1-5,CAWQSLNQPQHF,TGTGCCTGGCAGTCTCTCAATCAGCCCCAGCATTTT
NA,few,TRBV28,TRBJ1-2,CASTLPGGYGYTF,TGTGCCAGCACCCTCCCGGGCGGCTATGGCTACACCTTC
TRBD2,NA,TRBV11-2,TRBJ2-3,CASSPGEAGGRNTQYF,TGTGCCAGCAGCCCCGGAGAAGCGGGAGGGAGGAATACGCAGTATTTT
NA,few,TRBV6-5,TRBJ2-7,CASRRFRDNYEQYF,TGTGCCAGCAGGCGTTTCCGGGACAACTACGAGCAGTACTTC
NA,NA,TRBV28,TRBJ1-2,CASSLLRNGYTF,TGTGCCAGCAGTTTATTACGCAATGGCTACACCTTC
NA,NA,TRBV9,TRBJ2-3,CASSAGGPSTDTQYF,TGTGCCAGCAGCGCCGGGGGGCCGAGCACAGATACGCAGTATTTT
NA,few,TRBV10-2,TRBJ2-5,CASKTASQETQYF,TGCGCCAGCAAGACAGCTAGCCAAGAGACCCAGTACTTC
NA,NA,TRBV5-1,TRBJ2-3,CASSLTPGPPGDTQYF,TGCGCCAGCAGCCTAACACCTGGACCCCCCGGGGATACGCAGTATTTT
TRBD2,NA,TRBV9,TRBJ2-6,CASSERLAGGPLRANVLTF,TGTGCCAGCAGCGAACGACTAGCGGGGGGCCCGCTTAGGGCCAACGTCCTGACTTTC
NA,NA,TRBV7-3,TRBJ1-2,CASSLRAGPDYGYTF,TGTGCCAGCAGCTTAAGGGCAGGGCCCGACTATGGCTACACCTTC
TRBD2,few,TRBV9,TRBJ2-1,CASSPGTSGKGGNEQFF,TGTGCCAGCAGCCCTGGGACTAGCGGGAAAGGGGGGAATGAGCAGTTCTTC
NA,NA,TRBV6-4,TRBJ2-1,CASTLWGRRDNEQFF,TGTGCCAGCACCCTTTGGGGGAGGAGGGACAATGAGCAGTTCTTC
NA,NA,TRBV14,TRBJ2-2,CASSQGPGGRNPSTGELFF,TGTGCCAGCAGCCAAGGTCCCGGGGGGCGCAACCCTTCCACCGGGGAGCTGTTTTTT
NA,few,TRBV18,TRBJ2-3,CASSPRVSTDTQYF,TGTGCCAGCTCACCACGGGTCAGCACAGATACGCAGTATTTT
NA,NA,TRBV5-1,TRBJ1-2,CASSAGTSRGYYTF,TGCGCCAGCAGCGCCGGGACATCAAGAGGTTACTACACCTTC
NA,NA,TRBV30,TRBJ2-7,CAWTLRWGLTSKEQYF,TGTGCCTGGACCCTCAGGTGGGGCTTGACGTCTAAAGAGCAGTACTTC
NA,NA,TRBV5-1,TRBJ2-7,CASTQGHSNRAYEQYF,TGCGCCAGCACCCAAGGACACTCCAATAGGGCCTACGAGCAGTACTTC
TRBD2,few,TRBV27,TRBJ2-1,CASSFVGTSEPLKRFF,TGTGCCAGCAGTTTCGTCGGGACTAGCGAACCTTTAAAGAGGTTCTTC
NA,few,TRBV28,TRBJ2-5,CASTIRGQGGKETQYF,TGTGCCAGCACCATTAGGGGCCAGGGGGGAAAAGAGACCCAGTACTTC
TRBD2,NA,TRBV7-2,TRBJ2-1,CASTPGLAGGYRLSNEQFF,TGTGCCAGCACCCCGGGACTAGCGGGGGGGTATCGGTTGAGTAATGAGCAGTTCTTC
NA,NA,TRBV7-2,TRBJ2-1,CASSPPTGYNEQFF,TGTGCCAGCAGCCCCCCGACGGGCTACAATGAGCAGTTCTTC
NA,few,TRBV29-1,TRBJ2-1,CSVGDQTYNEQFF,TGCAGCGTTGGAGACCAGACCTACAATGAGCAGTTCTTC
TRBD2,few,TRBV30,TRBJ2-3,CASTPGLTQYF,TGTGCCTCAACGCCGGGACTAACTCAGTATTTT
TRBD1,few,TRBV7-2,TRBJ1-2,CASSLMGQGAGGYTF,TGTGCCAGCAGCTTAATGGGACAGGGGGCAGGAGGCTACACCTTC
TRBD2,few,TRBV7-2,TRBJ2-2,CASSLSAGVTGELFF,TGTGCCAGCAGCTTATCGGCGGGAGTAACCGGGGAGCTGTTTTTT
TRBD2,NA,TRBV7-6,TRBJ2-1,CASSLAPLVSGSDNSYNEQFF,TGTGCCAGCAGCTTAGCACCCCTGGTTAGCGGGAGTGACAACTCCTACAATGAGCAGTTCTTC
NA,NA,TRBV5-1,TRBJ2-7,CASRFGNYEQYF,TGCGCCAGCAGATTCGGGAACTACGAGCAGTACTTC
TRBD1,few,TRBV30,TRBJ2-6,CAYKRVQGASGANVLTF,TGTGCCTATAAAAGGGTACAGGGGGCCAGTGGGGCCAACGTCCTGACTTTC
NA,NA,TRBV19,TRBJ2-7,CASSTRTAYEQYF,TGTGCCAGTAGTACTCGGACAGCCTACGAGCAGTACTTC
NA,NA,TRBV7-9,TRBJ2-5,CASSAGTYEETQYF,TGTGCCAGCAGCGCCGGGACTTACGAAGAGACCCAGTACTTC
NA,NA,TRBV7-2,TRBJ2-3,CASSRQPSTDTQYF,TGTGCCAGCAGCCGCCAACCCAGCACAGATACGCAGTATTTT
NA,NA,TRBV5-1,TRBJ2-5,CASSLGLGGSTAVTQYF,TGCGCCAGCAGCTTGGGACTGGGTGGCTCCACCGCAGTGACCCAGTACTTC
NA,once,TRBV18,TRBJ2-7,CASSPGVASYEQYF,TGTGCCAGCTCACCGGGGGTAGCCTCCTACGAGCAGTACTTC
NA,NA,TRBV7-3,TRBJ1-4,CASSFRLQNPSRVKLFF,TGTGCCAGCAGCTTCCGCCTACAGAACCCGTCGAGAGTTAAACTGTTTTTT
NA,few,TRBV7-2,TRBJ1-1,CASSKGSMNTEAFF,TGTGCCAGCAGTAAAGGAAGCATGAACACTGAAGCTTTCTTT
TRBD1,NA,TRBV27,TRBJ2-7,CASRRDRAGHEQYF,TGTGCCAGCAGGCGCGACAGGGCTGGCCACGAGCAGTACTTC
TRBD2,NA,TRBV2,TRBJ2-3,CASSGASGSADTQYF,TGTGCCAGCAGTGGGGCTAGCGGGAGTGCAGATACGCAGTATTTT
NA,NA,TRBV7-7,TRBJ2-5,CASSLQGTETQYF,TGTGCTAGCAGCTTACAGGGTACAGAGACCCAGTACTTC
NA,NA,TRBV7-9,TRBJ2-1,CASSPPGTLYNEQFF,TGTGCCAGCAGTCCGCCCGGGACACTGTACAATGAGCAGTTCTTC
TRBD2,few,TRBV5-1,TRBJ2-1,CASSLATGTSGNNEQFF,TGCGCCAGCAGCTTGGCGACGGGGACTAGCGGGAACAATGAGCAGTTCTTC
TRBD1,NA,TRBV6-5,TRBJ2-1,CASSPGTGGSEQFF,TGTGCCAGCAGCCCAGGGACAGGGGGCAGTGAGCAGTTCTTC
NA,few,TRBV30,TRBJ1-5,CAWSVGSNQPQHF,TGTGCCTGGAGTGTAGGGAGCAATCAGCCCCAGCATTTT
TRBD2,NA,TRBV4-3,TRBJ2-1,CASSFRLAGDNEQFF,TGCGCCAGCAGCTTCCGACTAGCGGGGGACAATGAGCAGTTCTTC
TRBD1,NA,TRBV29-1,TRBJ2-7,CSGNTGGYEQYF,TGCAGCGGCAACACAGGGGGGTACGAGCAGTACTTC
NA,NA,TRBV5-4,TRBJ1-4,CASSSNEKLFF,TGTGCCAGCAGCTCGAATGAAAAACTGTTTTTT
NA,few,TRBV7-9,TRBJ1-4,CASSPRETHNEKLFF,TGTGCCAGCAGCCCCCGGGAGACACATAATGAAAAACTGTTTTTT
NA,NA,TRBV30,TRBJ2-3,CAWGMTAAPTDTQYF,TGTGCCTGGGGAATGACAGCCGCACCCACAGATACGCAGTATTTT
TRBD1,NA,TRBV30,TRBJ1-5,CAWSVRDRGRGNQPQHF,TGTGCCTGGAGTGTACGGGACAGGGGAAGGGGCAATCAGCCCCAGCATTTT
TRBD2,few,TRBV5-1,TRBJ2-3,CASSDRTSGITDTQYF,TGCGCCAGCAGCGATCGGACTAGCGGGATCACAGATACGCAGTATTTT